The 32 T cell receptor beta chains presented below share a single source sample, sequenced in a study of CXCR3-negative and CXCR3-positive naive CD8 T cells. 5' RACE that incorporated UMI labels was used to prepare the TRB cDNA libraries. TCRdb reprocessed the 5' RACE reads, with one entry per CDR3 protein and no DNA. The sample has roughly 70,000 distinct CDR3 sequences. Specimen: naive CXCR3- CD8+ T cells from blood. Subset described: CD45RO-CCR7+CD27+CD95- naive CD8+ T cells lacking CXCR3 (TNR3-). Source of these receptors: a human donor in good health. Some clones in this sample may be carry-over from other donors' samples.

This chain joins TRBV7-9 and TRBJ1-1. CDR1 and CDR2 (germline): SEHNR, FQNEAQ (reference sequence). The CDR3 runs 13 residues. CDR3 residues: CASTLPDGVEAFF.

The genes are TRBV29-1 and TRBJ1-2; absent DNA, TCRdb's TRBD1 call cannot be checked. This CDR3 comprises 16 residues. Germline values: CDR1 SQVTM, CDR2 ANQGSEA. The chain's CDR3 is CSVEDREGGADYGYTF. The whole variable domain, remainder taken from reference TRBV29-1 and TRBJ1-2, is SAVISQKPSRDICQRGTSLTIQCQVDSQVTMMFWYRQQPGQSLTLIATANQGSEATYESGFVIDKFPISRPNLTFSTLTVSNMSPEDSSIYLCSVEDREGGADYGYTFGSGTRLTVV.

The chain joins TRBV12-5 to TRBJ1-1; there is no DNA to check the TCRdb D call of TRBD1. Germline values: CDR1 LGHNT, CDR2 FRNRAP. This CDR3 comprises 13 residues. CDR3: CASGPGMNTEAFF.

The CDR3 region is CASSPGYTGELFF. V and J are TRBV7-2 and TRBJ2-2; TCRdb proposes TRBD1, but this gene call is untestable without DNA. The length of the CDR3 is 13 residues. Germline CDR1 is SGHTA and CDR2 is FQGNSA. The complete variable domain, with remaining parts taken from reference TRBV7-2 and TRBJ2-2, reads GAGVSQSPSNKVTEKGKDVELRCDPISGHTALYWYRQSLGQGLEFLIYFQGNSAPDKSGLPSDRFSAERTGGSVSTLTIQRTQQEDSAVYLCASSPGYTGELFFGEGSRLTVL.

This rearrangement joins TRBV27 to TRBJ1-1. Looked up from germline, CDR1 is MNHEY and CDR2 is SMNVEV (reference sequence). CDR3 length equals 14 residues. CDR3 amino acids: CASSLAGLNTEAFF.

The chain has TRBV5-1 and TRBJ1-1. Germline-derived CDR1 and CDR2 are SGHRS and YFSETQ. The length of the CDR3 is 15 residues. The CDR3 here is CASSSTAALRTEAFF.

The chain has TRBV20-1 and TRBJ2-3; the D call from TCRdb, TRBD1, cannot be confirmed without DNA. From germline, CDR1 is DFQATT and CDR2 SNEGSKA (reference sequence). This CDR3 contains 15 residues. CDR3: CSARQDEAPGGTQYF.

This chain joins TRBV4-3 and TRBJ2-1; TCRdb returns TRBD1, unconfirmable since there is no DNA. The length of the CDR3 is 15 residues. The germline V gene encodes CDR1 LGHNA and CDR2 YSLEER. CDR3 region: CASSQGTTRGNEQFF.

This sequence joins TRBV29-1 and TRBJ2-1. The CDR3 contains 14 residues. Per the germline V gene, CDR1 is SQVTM and CDR2 is ANQGSEA. The CDR3 spells CSVEDRRRLSEQFF.

This chain uses TRBV11-2 with TRBJ2-1. Germline V gene lookup returns CDR1 SGHAT and CDR2 FQNNGV. CDR3 length: 14 amino acids. The chain's CDR3 is CASSLEADYNEQFF.

The J gene is TRBJ2-5, the V gene TRBV20-1; absent DNA, TCRdb's TRBD2 call cannot be checked. Germline CDR1 is DFQATT and CDR2 is SNEGSKA (reference sequence). The CDR3 totals 19 residues. This chain's CDR3 is CSARDTMRIAATLQETQYF.

The J gene is TRBJ2-3, the V gene TRBV7-2. The CDR3 consists of 15 residues. Germline V gives CDR1 SGHTA, CDR2 FQGNSA. The CDR3 spells CASSLSGVVSDTQYF.

The chain joins TRBV7-8 to TRBJ2-7. CDR1 is SGHVS and CDR2 is FQNEAQ in the germline V gene. There are 14 residues in the CDR3. The CDR3 loop reads CASSLERSSYEQYF.

The rearrangement links TRBV5-1 to TRBJ2-1. This CDR3 has 12 amino acids. The germline gives CDR1 SGHRS, CDR2 YFSETQ. CDR3 loop: CASSFTGSEQFF.

The V call is TRBV13, the J call TRBJ1-1; TCRdb's D gene call, TRBD1, goes unchecked for lack of DNA. The germline gives CDR1 PRHDT, CDR2 FYEKMQ (reference sequence). The CDR3 runs to 17 residues. The chain's CDR3 is CASSTPGTGGNGAEAFF.

V is TRBV7-9 and J is TRBJ2-1; the TCRdb D gene call, TRBD2, has no DNA to confirm it. Per the germline V gene, CDR1 is SEHNR and CDR2 is FQNEAQ (reference sequence). The CDR3 extends over 15 amino acids. The CDR3 here is CASSGSGGASNEQFF.

V and J are TRBV19 and TRBJ2-1; as DNA is missing, the TRBD1 call by TCRdb cannot be tested. Germline CDR1 and CDR2: LNHDA and SQIVND (reference sequence). There are 15 residues in the CDR3. The CDR3 sequence: CASSPGQETYNEQFF.

This chain joins TRBV28 and TRBJ2-1; TCRdb gives TRBD1 as the D gene, but with no DNA this cannot be confirmed. The germline V gene has CDR1 MDHEN and CDR2 SYDVKM. CDR3 length: 11 amino acids. The CDR3 is CASSFPGKEFF.

The CDR3 reads CSVHTGGEDNEQFF. This chain joins TRBV29-1 and TRBJ2-1; TCRdb's D call of TRBD1 is untestable without DNA. The CDR3 contains 14 residues. CDR1 and CDR2 from the germline V gene are SQVTM and ANQGSEA.

J is TRBJ2-3 and V is TRBV7-9. The CDR3 totals 13 residues. Germline V lookup: CDR1 SEHNR, CDR2 FQNEAQ (reference sequence). This CDR3 is CASSRLSTDTQYF.

The chain employs TRBV6-5 and TRBJ2-1; absent DNA, TCRdb's TRBD2 call cannot be checked. Germline CDR1 is MNHEY and CDR2 is SVGAGI. The CDR3 consists of 16 residues. CDR3: CASSRGGGGRINEQFF.

This rearrangement joins TRBV21-1 to TRBJ1-6. TRBV21-1 is reported as a pseudogene. CDR3 length equals 13 residues. CDR3 protein: CASSPRTNSPLHF.

The rearrangement joins TRBV12-3 or TRBV12-4 to TRBJ1-1; TCRdb indicates TRBD1, and absent DNA this call remains unverified. The CDR3 spans 15 residues. CDR3 residues: CASKRDRGWNTEAFF.

This chain connects TRBV29-1 to TRBJ1-2. This CDR3 spans 12 amino acids. CDR1 SQVTM and CDR2 ANQGSEA come from the germline V gene. The CDR3 region is CSVADGYYGYTF.

V is TRBV15 and J is TRBJ2-5; with no DNA, the TCRdb D assignment of TRBD1 cannot be verified. Per the germline V gene, CDR1 is LNHNV and CDR2 is YYDKDF (reference sequence). The CDR3 is made up of 16 amino acids. CDR3 protein: CATSRSIREVQETQYF.

The chain uses TRBV11-3 and TRBJ1-5; TCRdb reports TRBD1, a call that lacks DNA to check it against. CDR3 length equals 17 residues. CDR1 SGHNT and CDR2 YENEEA come from the germline V gene. Here the CDR3 reads CASSSGTGGDGNQPQHF.

V usage is TRBV9 and J usage is TRBJ1-1. In germline, CDR1 is SGDLS, CDR2 YYNGEE. This CDR3 is built from 13 residues. CDR3 sequence reads: CASSVDLGTEAFF.

This chain links TRBV2 with TRBJ2-7; no DNA is available, so the TRBD1 call from TCRdb remains unchecked. Per the germline V gene, CDR1 is SNHLY and CDR2 is FYNNEI. CDR3 length: 17 amino acids. The CDR3: CASSERPAGTGDYEQYF. The full variable domain, with the rest looked up from reference TRBV2 and TRBJ2-7, is EPEVTQTPSHQVTQMGQEVILRCVPISNHLYFYWYRQILGQKVEFLVSFYNNEISEKSEIFDDQFSVERPDGSNFTLKIRSTKLEDSAMYFCASSERPAGTGDYEQYFGPGTRLTVT.

CDR3 in amino acids: CSVEISRYEQYF. The V gene is TRBV29-1, the J gene TRBJ2-7. The CDR3 consists of 12 residues. Germline-derived CDR1 and CDR2 are SQVTM and ANQGSEA.

The chain combines TRBV5-1 with TRBJ2-7; the D call from TCRdb, TRBD2, cannot be confirmed without DNA. Germline CDR1 and CDR2: SGHRS and YFSETQ. The CDR3 runs 14 residues. The CDR3 is CASSLVGLDYEQYF.

This chain connects TRBV6-2 or TRBV6-3 to TRBJ1-1. CDR3 length: 14 amino acids. In germline, CDR1 is MNHEY, CDR2 SVGEGT. CDR3: CASSYTEEGTEAFF.

The gene calls are TRBV11-2 and TRBJ2-7; the TCRdb call, TRBD2, lacks DNA for checking. The CDR3 totals 19 residues. The V gene's germline CDR1 is SGHAT and CDR2 FQNNGV. The CDR3 loop reads CASSSPPGLAGGPFYEQYF.